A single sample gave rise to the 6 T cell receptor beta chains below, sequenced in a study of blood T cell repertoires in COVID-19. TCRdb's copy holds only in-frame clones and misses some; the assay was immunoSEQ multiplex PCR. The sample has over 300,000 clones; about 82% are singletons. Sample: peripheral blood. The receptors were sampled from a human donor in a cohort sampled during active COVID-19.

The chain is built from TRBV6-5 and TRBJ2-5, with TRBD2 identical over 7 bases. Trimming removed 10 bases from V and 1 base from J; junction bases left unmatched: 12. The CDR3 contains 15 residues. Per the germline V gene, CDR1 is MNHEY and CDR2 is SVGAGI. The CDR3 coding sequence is TGTGCCACCACACGCCATACTAGCGCCCAAGAGACCCAGTACTTC. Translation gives CATTRHTSAQETQYF.

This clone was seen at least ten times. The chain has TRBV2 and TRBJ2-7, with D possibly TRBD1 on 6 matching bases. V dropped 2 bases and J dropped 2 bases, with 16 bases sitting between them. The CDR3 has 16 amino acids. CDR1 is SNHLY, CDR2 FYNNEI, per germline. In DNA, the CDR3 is TGTGCCAGCAGTGAATACCCAGGGGCGTTTACCTACGAGCAGTACTTC. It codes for CASSEYPGAFTYEQYF.

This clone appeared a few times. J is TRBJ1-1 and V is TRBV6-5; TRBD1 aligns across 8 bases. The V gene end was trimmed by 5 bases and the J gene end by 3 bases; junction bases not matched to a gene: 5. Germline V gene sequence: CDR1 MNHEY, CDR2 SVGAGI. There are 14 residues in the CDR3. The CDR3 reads CASSMTGEYTEAFF. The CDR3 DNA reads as TGTGCCAGCAGTATGACAGGGGAGTACACTGAAGCTTTCTTT.

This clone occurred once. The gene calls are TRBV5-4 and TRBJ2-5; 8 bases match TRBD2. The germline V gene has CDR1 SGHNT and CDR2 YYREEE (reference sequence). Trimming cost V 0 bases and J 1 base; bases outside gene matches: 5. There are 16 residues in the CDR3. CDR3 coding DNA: TGTGCCAGCAGCTTGGAGATCACTAGCGGCCAAGAGACCCAGTACTTC. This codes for CASSLEITSGQETQYF.

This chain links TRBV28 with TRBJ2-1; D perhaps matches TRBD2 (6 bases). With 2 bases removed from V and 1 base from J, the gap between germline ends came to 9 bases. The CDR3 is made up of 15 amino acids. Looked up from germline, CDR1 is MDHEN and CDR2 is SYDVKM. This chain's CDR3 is CASSLGGKSYNEQFF. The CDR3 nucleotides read TGTGCCAGCAGTTTAGGGGGGAAATCCTACAATGAGCAGTTCTTC.

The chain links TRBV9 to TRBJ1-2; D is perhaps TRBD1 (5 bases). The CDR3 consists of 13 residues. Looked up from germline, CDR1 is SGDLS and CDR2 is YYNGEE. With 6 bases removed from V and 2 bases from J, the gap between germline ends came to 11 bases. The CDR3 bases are TGTGCCAGCACCGAAAAGGGGAACTATGGCTACACCTTC. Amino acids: CASTEKGNYGYTF.